The 7 T cell receptor beta chains listed next were all sequenced from one sample in a study of regulatory T cells in long-lasting Graves disease. Time point: newly diagnosed GD, antithyroid drugs for less than 3 months. Scientists built the TCR library using RNA that was extracted from PBMCs. HTBI primers from iRepertoire and Arm-PCR of CDR3 regions yielded the TCR beta libraries. MiXCR was run by TCRdb on the multiplex PCR reads, yielding one entry per CDR3 protein. The sample lists approximately 400,000 distinct CDR3 sequences, approximately 12% occurring once. The same sample was also studied in work on T cells in Graves' hyperthyroidism and ophthalmopathy.

This sample comprised peripheral blood mononuclear cells (PBMCs), obtained at new diagnosis, from a patient treated with antithyroid drugs. Receptors originate from a young woman with Graves disease.

Ten or more counts support this clonotype. The chain recombines TRBV7-6 with TRBJ1-5; D uncertain. The ends were cut back, 6 bases at V and 6 bases at J, with 18 bases in the middle. The V gene's germline CDR1 is SGHVS and CDR2 FNYEAQ. This CDR3 has 15 residues. CDR3 DNA sequence: TGTGCCAGCAGTAGCGGTATTCAGGAACGTCAGCCCCAGCATTTT. Its protein is CASSSGIQERQPQHF.

This clonotype was recorded many times. V usage is TRBV6-5 and J usage is TRBJ1-4; no clear D. Germline CDR1 reads MNHEY; CDR2 reads SVGAGI. V gave up 2 bases and J gave up 6 bases, with 7 bases separating them. The CDR3 length is 13 residues. The CDR3 bases are TGTGCCAGCAGTTACAGGACGTATGAAAAACTGTTTTTT. It yields the protein CASSYRTYEKLFF.

This clonotype was counted ten times or more. The chain recombines TRBV27 with TRBJ1-1; TRBD1 matches at 9 bases. Trimming cost V 5 bases and J 5 bases; bases outside gene matches: 9. Germline CDR1 and CDR2: MNHEY and SMNVEV (reference sequence). The CDR3 spans 15 residues. The CDR3: CASSTQQGAGTEAFF. The CDR3 coding sequence is TGTGCCAGCAGTACCCAACAGGGGGCGGGGACTGAAGCTTTCTTT.

This clonotype was detected ten times or more. This chain joins TRBV12-3 or TRBV12-4 and TRBJ2-2, with 11 bases that match TRBD2. CDR3 length: 19 residues. J was trimmed by 7 bases and V by 2 bases; bases with no gene match: 15. CDR3 protein: CASSLSSGRTLSRGGELFF. The CDR3 DNA is TGTGCCAGCAGTTTATCTAGCGGGAGGACCCTGAGCCGTGGCGGGGAGCTGTTTTTT.

Note on this clonotype: A much more abundant neighbour one base away suggests this may be a read error. The CDR3 reads CASSAGDGRRYNEQFF. The CDR3 DNA is TGTGCCAGCAGCGCCGGAGATGGGCGGCGTTACAATGAGCAGTTCTTC. The chain couples TRBV3-1 to TRBJ2-1; D unresolved. The germline CDR1 and CDR2 sequences are LGHDT and YNNKEL (reference sequence). V was shortened by 5 bases and J by 4 bases, with 18 bases between the two germline ends. This CDR3 is built from 16 residues.

Notes on this clonotype: A clone one base away is much larger, so this may be a read error. V is TRBV2 and J is TRBJ2-3; 10 positions match TRBD1. The germline CDR1 and CDR2 sequences are SNHLY and FYNNEI. This CDR3 has 16 amino acids. The CDR3 DNA follows: TGTACCAGCAGTGAATGGGGACAGGGGATGGGAGATACGCAGTATTTT. This gives the protein CTSSEWGQGMGDTQYF.

This clonotype was counted at least ten times. This sequence joins TRBV19 and TRBJ2-3; D is uncertain. CDR3 length: 11 amino acids. V gave up 7 bases and J gave up 7 bases, with 9 bases separating them. CDR1 is LNHDA and CDR2 is SQIVND in the germline V gene (reference sequence). CDR3 in amino acids: CASTTSNTQYF. CDR3 nucleotide sequence: TGTGCCAGTACTACGTCCAATACGCAGTATTTT. Full variable domain (remainder filled in from reference TRBV19 and TRBJ2-3): DGGITQSPKYLFRKEGQNVTLSCEQNLNHDAMYWYRQDPGQGLRLIYYSQIVNDFQKGDIAEGYSVSREKKESFPLTVTSAQKNPTAFYLCASTTSNTQYFGPGTRLTVL.